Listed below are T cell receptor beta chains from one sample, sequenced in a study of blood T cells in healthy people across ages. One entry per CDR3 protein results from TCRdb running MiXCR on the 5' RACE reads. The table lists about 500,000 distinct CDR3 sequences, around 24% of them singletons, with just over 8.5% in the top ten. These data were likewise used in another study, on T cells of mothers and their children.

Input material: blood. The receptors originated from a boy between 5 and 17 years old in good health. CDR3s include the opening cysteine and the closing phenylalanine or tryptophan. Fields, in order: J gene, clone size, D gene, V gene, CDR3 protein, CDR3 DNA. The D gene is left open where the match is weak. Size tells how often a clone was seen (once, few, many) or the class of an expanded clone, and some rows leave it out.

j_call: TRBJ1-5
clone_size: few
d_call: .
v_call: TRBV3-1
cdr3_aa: CASSQGNQPQHF
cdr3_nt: TGTGCCAGCAGCCAAGGTAATCAGCCCCAGCATTTT

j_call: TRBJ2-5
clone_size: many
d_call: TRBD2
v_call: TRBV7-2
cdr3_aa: CASSEGLAGGQETQYF
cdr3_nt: TGTGCCAGCAGCGAGGGACTAGCGGGAGGCCAAGAGACCCAGTACTTC

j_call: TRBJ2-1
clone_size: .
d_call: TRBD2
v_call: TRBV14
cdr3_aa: CASSQFLAGPPSSYNEQFF
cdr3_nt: TGTGCCAGCAGCCAATTTCTAGCGGGGCCTCCAAGCTCCTACAATGAGCAGTTCTTC

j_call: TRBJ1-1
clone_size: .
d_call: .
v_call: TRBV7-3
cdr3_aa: CASKPLGGWNTEAFF
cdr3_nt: TGTGCCAGCAAACCCCTGGGGGGCTGGAACACTGAAGCTTTCTTT

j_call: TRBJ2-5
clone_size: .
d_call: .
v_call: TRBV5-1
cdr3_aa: CASSFDGAQETQYF
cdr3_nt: TGCGCCAGCAGCTTCGACGGAGCCCAAGAGACCCAGTACTTC

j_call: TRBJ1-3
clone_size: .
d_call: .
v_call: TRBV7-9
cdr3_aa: CASSRVLGQVPGNTIYF
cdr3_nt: TGTGCCAGCAGCCGCGTTTTGGGCCAGGTCCCTGGAAACACCATATATTTT

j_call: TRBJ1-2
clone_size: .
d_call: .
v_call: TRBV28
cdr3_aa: CASSLSQNSLVRPNYGYTF
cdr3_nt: TGTGCCAGCAGTTTAAGTCAGAACAGCCTGGTGCGCCCTAACTATGGCTACACCTTC

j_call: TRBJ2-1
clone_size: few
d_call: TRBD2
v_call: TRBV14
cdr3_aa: CASSQGLLAGEIQQFF
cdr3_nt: TGTGCCAGCAGCCAAGGTTTACTAGCGGGGGAGATACAGCAGTTCTTC

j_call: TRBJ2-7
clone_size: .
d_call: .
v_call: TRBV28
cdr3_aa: CASSFHTGPPYEQYF
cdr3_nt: TGTGCCAGCAGTTTCCACACCGGGCCCCCCTACGAGCAGTACTTC

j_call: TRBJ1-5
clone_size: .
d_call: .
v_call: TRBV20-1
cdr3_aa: CSARDGSAPQHF
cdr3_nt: TGCAGTGCTAGAGATGGGTCGGCGCCCCAGCATTTT

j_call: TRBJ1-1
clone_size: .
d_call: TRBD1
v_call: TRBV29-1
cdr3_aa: CSVVGDRATEAFF
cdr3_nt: TGCAGCGTTGTAGGGGACAGGGCCACTGAAGCTTTCTTT

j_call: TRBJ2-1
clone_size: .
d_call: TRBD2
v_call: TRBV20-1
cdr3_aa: CSAHLAGSNNEQFF
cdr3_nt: TGCAGTGCCCATCTAGCGGGAAGTAACAATGAGCAGTTCTTC

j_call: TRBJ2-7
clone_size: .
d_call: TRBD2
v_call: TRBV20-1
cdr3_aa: CSARPGSAGVGRSSYEQYF
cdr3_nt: TGCAGTGCTAGACCCGGTAGTGCGGGAGTGGGGAGGAGCTCCTACGAGCAGTACTTC

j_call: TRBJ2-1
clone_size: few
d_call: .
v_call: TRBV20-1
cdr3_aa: CSARAFTGRNEQFF
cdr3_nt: TGCAGTGCTAGAGCCTTCACAGGGAGGAATGAGCAGTTCTTC

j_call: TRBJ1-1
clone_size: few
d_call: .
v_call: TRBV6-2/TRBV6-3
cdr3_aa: CASISRSVQGTEAFF
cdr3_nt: TGTGCCAGCATCTCGAGGTCGGTCCAGGGGACTGAAGCTTTCTTT

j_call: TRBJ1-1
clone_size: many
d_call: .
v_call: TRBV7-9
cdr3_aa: CASSPLAGVNTEAFF
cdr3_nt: TGTGCCAGCAGCCCCCTCGCTGGGGTGAACACTGAAGCTTTCTTT

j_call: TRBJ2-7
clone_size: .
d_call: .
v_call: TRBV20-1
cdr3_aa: CSASTYPELRTNYEQYF
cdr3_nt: TGCAGTGCTAGCACTTATCCGGAGCTTCGTACAAACTACGAGCAGTACTTC

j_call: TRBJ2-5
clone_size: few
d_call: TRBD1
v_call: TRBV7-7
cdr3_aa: CASSQRTGGLEETQYF
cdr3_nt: TGTGCTAGCAGCCAAAGGACAGGGGGATTGGAAGAGACCCAGTACTTC

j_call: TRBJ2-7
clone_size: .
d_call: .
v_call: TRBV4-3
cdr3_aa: CASSPWEAAYEQYF
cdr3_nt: TGCGCCAGCAGCCCCTGGGAGGCAGCGTACGAGCAGTACTTC

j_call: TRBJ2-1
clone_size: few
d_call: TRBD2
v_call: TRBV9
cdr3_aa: CASSASGGDYNEQFF
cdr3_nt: TGTGCCAGCAGCGCTAGCGGGGGTGATTACAATGAGCAGTTCTTC

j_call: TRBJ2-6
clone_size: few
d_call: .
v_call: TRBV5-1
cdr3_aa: CASSAQTSGANVLTF
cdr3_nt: TGCGCCAGCAGCGCCCAGACCTCTGGGGCCAACGTCCTGACTTTC

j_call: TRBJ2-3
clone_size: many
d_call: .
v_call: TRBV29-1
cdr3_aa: CSVDTISTDTQYF
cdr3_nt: TGCAGCGTTGACACTATTAGCACAGATACGCAGTATTTT

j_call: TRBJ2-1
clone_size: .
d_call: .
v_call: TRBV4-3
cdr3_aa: CASSQVSQYNEQFF
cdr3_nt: TGCGCCAGCAGCCAAGTCTCACAATACAATGAGCAGTTCTTC

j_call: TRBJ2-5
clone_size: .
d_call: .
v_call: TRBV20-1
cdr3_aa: CSARDHKYQETQYF
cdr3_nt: TGCAGTGCTAGAGATCATAAGTACCAAGAGACCCAGTACTTC

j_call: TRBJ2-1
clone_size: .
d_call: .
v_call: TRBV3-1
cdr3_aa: CASSPRSVVVEQFF
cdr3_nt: TGTGCCAGCAGCCCCCGCTCAGTGGTTGTTGAGCAGTTCTTC

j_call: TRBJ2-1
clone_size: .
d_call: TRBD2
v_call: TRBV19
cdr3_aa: CASSPHLWDYTPEQFF
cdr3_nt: TGTGCCAGTAGTCCCCATCTTTGGGACTACACACCAGAGCAGTTCTTC

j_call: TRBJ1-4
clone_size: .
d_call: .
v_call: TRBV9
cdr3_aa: CASSDAGPNEKLFF
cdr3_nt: TGTGCCAGCAGCGACGCGGGACCTAATGAAAAACTGTTTTTT

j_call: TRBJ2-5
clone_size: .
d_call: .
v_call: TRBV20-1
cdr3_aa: CSAPRRPEETQYF
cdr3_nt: TGCAGTGCCCCCCGGAGACCAGAAGAGACCCAGTACTTC

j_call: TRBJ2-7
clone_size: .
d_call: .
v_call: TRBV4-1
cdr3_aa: CASRPTAGTSYEQYF
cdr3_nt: TGCGCCAGCCGGCCTACGGCCGGGACCTCCTACGAGCAGTACTTC

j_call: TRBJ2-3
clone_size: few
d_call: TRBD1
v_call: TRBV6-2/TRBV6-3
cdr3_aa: CASSYYPGTGAGDTQYF
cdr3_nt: TGTGCCAGCAGTTACTACCCCGGGACAGGGGCTGGAGATACGCAGTATTTT

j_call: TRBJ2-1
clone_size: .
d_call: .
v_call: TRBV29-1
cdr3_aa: CSVVGVNEQFF
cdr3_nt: TGCAGCGTTGTTGGGGTAAATGAGCAGTTCTTC

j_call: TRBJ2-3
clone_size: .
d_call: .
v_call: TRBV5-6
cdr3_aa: CAGSLSQFTDTQYF
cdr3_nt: TGTGCCGGCAGCTTGTCACAATTCACAGATACGCAGTATTTT

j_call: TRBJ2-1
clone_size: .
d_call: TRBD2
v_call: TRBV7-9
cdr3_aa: CASSLTSGGPLDEQFF
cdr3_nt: TGTGCCAGCAGCTTAACTAGCGGGGGACCTTTGGATGAGCAGTTCTTC

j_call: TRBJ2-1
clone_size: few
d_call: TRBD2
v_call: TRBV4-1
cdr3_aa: CASSQEPHYGGGSYNEQFF
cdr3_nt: TGCGCCAGCAGCCAAGAACCCCACTACGGAGGCGGGAGTTACAATGAGCAGTTCTTC

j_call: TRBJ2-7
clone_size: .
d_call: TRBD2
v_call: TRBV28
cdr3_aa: CASTLAGTYEQYF
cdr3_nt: TGTGCCAGCACTCTAGCGGGGACCTACGAGCAGTACTTC

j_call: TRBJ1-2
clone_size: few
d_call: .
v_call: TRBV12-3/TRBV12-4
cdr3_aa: CASQPYDYGYTF
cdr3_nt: TGTGCCAGCCAACCGTACGACTATGGCTACACCTTC

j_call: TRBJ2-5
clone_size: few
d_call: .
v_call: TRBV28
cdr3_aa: CASSFRLRETQYF
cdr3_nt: TGTGCCAGCAGTTTCAGGCTACGGGAGACCCAGTACTTC

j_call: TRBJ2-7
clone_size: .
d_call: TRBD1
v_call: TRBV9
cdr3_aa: CASSVETGNSYEQYF
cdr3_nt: TGTGCCAGCAGCGTAGAGACAGGGAACTCCTACGAGCAGTACTTC

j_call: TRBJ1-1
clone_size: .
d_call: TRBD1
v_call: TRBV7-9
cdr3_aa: CASSYRSGQGASEAFF
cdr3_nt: TGTGCCAGCAGCTACCGTTCGGGACAGGGGGCATCGGAAGCTTTCTTT

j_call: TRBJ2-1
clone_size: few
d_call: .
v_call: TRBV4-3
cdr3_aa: CASSQDPTTSEQFF
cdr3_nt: TGCGCCAGCAGCCAAGATCCGACGACCAGTGAGCAGTTCTTC

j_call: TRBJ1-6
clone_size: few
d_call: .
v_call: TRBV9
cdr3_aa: CASSVVSYNSPLHF
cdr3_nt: TGTGCCAGCAGCGTAGTCTCCTATAATTCACCCCTCCACTTT

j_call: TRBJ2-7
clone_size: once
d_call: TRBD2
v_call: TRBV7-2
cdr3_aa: CASRPGLAGEQEQYF
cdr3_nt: TGTGCCAGCAGACCGGGACTAGCGGGGGAGCAGGAGCAGTACTTC